The rows below give T cell receptor beta chains drawn from one sample of a study of T cell responses to AZD1222 COVID-19 vaccine. Clones were sequenced by immunoSEQ multiplex PCR, and TCRdb holds only the in-frame ones, with some missing. The profile covers 110,000 to 150,000 clones, with approximately 85% appearing a single time and approximately 8% taken by the ten largest. The material was peripheral blood, obtained on day 0 of AZD1222 vaccination. These receptors were obtained from an adult in good health. CDR3s include the opening cysteine and the closing phenylalanine or tryptophan. A D gene is named only where the DNA matches it firmly. Clone size is given for some rows only: seen once, a few or many times, or a class if the clone is expanded.

abundance | j_gene | len | v_gene | d_gene | CDR3nt | CDR3aa
. | TRBJ2-3 | 19 | TRBV6-4 | . | TGTGCCAGCACCACCCTCGCGGACCGTACCTTCCAAAACACAGATACGCAGTATTTT | CASTTLADRTFQNTDTQYF
once | TRBJ1-3 | 13 | TRBV29-1 | . | TGCAGCGTTGGGGGCGCCTCTGGAAACACCATATATTTT | CSVGGASGNTIYF
once | TRBJ1-1 | 12 | TRBV7-8 | TRBD1 | TGTGCCAGCAGCCCCGCGGCAGGGGGAGCTTTCTTT | CASSPAAGGAFF
. | TRBJ1-1 | 11 | TRBV30 | . | TGTGCCTGGAACCTGGAGGCTGAAGCTTTCTTT | CAWNLEAEAFF
. | TRBJ2-2 | 15 | TRBV18 | . | TGTGCCAGCTCACCCAGCCGGGGACGCGCCGGGGAGCTGTTTTTT | CASSPSRGRAGELFF
. | TRBJ1-2 | 14 | TRBV6-5 | . | TGTGCCAGCAGTTACTCATCCGGGAGGGGTGGCTACACCTTC | CASSYSSGRGGYTF
. | TRBJ1-4 | 15 | TRBV4-2 | TRBD1 | TGTGCCAGCAGCAGCAGACAGGGAGCTAATGAAAAACTGTTTTTT | CASSSRQGANEKLFF
once | TRBJ1-5 | 15 | TRBV19 | TRBD1 | TGTGCCAGTACCTCAGGAGGGACAGTCAATCAGCCCCAGCATTTT | CASTSGGTVNQPQHF
. | TRBJ1-2 | 14 | TRBV6-5 | . | TGTGCCAGCAGTTACAGGGCAGGGAACTATGGCTACACCTTC | CASSYRAGNYGYTF
. | TRBJ2-5 | 14 | TRBV2 | . | TGTGCCAGCCTTAAGGACTCAGCGGGAGAGACCCAGTACTTC | CASLKDSAGETQYF